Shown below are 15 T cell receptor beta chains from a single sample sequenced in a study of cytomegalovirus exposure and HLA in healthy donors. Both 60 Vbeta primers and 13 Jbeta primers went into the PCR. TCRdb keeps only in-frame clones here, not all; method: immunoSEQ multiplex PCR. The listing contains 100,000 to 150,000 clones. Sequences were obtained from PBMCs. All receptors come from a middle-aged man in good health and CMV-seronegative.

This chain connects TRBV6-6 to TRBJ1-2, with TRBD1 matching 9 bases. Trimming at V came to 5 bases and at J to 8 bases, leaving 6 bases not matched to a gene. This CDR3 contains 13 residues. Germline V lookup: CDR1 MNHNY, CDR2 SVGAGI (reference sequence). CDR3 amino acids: CASSPWTGAGYTF. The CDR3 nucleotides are TGTGCCAGCAGTCCCTGGACAGGGGCCGGCTACACCTTC.

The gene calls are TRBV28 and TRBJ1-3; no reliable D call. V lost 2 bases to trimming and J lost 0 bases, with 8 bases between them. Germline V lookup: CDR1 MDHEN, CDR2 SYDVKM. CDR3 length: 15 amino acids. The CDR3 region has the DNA TGTGCCAGCAGTTTAAGCGGGGTCTCTGGAAACACCATATATTTT. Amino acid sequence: CASSLSGVSGNTIYF.

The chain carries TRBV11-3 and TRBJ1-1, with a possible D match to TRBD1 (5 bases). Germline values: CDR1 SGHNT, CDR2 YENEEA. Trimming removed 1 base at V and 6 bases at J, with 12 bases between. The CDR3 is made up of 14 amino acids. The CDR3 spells CASSLVGGESEAFF. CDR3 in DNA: TGTGCCAGCAGCTTAGTTGGGGGGGAGTCTGAAGCTTTCTTT.

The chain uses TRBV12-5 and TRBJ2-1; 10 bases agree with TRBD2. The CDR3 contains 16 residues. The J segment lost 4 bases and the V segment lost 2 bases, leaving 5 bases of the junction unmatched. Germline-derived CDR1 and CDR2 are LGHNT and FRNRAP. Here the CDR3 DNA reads TGTGCTAGTGGTTTGATAGCGGGAGGCGGATACAATGAGCAGTTCTTC. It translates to CASGLIAGGGYNEQFF.

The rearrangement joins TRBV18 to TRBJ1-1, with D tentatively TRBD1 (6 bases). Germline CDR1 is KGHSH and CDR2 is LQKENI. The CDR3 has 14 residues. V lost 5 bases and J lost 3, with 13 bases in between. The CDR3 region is CASSGGGYDTEAFF. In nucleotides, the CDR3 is TGTGCCAGCTCAGGGGGGGGCTATGACACTGAAGCTTTCTTT.

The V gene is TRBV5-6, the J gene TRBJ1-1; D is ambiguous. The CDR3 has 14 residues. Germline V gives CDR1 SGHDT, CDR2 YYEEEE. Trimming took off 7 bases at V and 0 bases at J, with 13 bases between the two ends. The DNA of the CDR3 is TGTGCCAGCGGGCGACGGAGGCTGAACACTGAAGCTTTCTTT. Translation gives CASGRRRLNTEAFF.

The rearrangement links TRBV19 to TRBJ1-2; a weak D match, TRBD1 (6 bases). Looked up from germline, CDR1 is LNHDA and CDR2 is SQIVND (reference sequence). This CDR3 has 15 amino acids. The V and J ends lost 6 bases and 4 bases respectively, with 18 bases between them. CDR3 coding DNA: TGTGCCAGTAGATCCCGGGGGGGACAAGGCTATGGCTACACCTTC. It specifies CASRSRGGQGYGYTF.

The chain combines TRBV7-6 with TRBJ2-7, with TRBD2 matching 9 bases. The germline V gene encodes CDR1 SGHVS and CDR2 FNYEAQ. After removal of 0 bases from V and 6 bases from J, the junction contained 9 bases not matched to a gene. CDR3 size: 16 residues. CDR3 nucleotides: TGTGCCAGCAGCTTAGCTGGGGGACTAGCTAAGTCCGAGCAGTACTTC. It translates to CASSLAGGLAKSEQYF.

This CDR3 is CASSDYGKGTGGEQYF. The DNA for the CDR3 is TGTGCCAGCAGTGATTATGGGAAAGGGACAGGGGGCGAGCAGTACTTC. The chain uses TRBV6-1 and TRBJ2-7; 11 bases agree with TRBD1. CDR1 is MNHNS, CDR2 SASEGT, per germline. The junction had 10 bases not matched to a gene; V was cut back by 3 bases and J by 6 bases. The CDR3 has 16 amino acids.

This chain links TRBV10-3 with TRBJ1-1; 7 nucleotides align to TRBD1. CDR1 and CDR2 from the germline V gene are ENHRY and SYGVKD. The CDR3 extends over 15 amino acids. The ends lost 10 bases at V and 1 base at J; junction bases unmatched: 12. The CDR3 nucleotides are TGTGCCACGAGACAGGGAATAGTAGGGAACACTGAAGCTTTCTTT. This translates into CATRQGIVGNTEAFF.

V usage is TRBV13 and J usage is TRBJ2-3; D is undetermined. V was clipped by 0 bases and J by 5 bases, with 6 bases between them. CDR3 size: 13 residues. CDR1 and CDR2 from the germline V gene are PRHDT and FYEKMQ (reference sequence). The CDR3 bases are TGTGCCAGCAGCTTAGGTCTAGAAGATACGCAGTATTTT. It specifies CASSLGLEDTQYF. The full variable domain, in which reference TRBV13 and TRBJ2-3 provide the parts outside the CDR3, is AAGVIQSPRHLIKEKRETATLKCYPIPRHDTVYWYQQGPGQDPQFLISFYEKMQSDKGSIPDRFSAQQFSDYHSELNMSSLELGDSALYFCASSLGLEDTQYFGPGTRLTVL.

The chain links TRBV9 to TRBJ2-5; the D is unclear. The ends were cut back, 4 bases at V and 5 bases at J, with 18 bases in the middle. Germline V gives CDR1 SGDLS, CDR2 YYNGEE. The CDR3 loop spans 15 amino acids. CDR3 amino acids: CASSPSGNSLETQYF. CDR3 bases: TGTGCCAGCAGCCCTAGTGGAAATAGTTTGGAGACCCAGTACTTC.

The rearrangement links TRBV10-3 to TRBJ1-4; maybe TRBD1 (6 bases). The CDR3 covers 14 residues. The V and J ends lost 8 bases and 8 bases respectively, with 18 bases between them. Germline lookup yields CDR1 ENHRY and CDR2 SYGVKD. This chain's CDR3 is CAIARGQPGEKLFF. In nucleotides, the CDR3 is TGTGCCATCGCGAGGGGACAACCGGGAGAAAAACTGTTTTTT.

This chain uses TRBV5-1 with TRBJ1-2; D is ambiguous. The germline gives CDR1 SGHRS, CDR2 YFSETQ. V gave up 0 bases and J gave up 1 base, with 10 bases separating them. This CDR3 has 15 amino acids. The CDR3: CASSLAGGSNYGYTF. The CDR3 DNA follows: TGCGCCAGCAGCTTGGCCGGCGGAAGTAACTATGGCTACACCTTC.

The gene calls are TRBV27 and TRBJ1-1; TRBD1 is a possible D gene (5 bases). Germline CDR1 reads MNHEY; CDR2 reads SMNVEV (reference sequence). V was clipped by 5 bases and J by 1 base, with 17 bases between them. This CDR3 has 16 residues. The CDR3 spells CASSAWGGVRNTEAFF. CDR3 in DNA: TGTGCCAGCAGTGCCTGGGGGGGGGTAAGGAACACTGAAGCTTTCTTT.